Presented here are 19 T cell receptor beta chains from one specimen sequenced in a study of OX40 agonist ivuxolimab in advanced cancers. The method was the immunoSEQ multiplex PCR assay. TCRdb took this table from immuneACCESS and kept in-frame rearrangements with V and J called. Such tables lack part of the clones; where checked against another copy, unresolved V genes explain under half of the gap, and the rest is unexplained. A total of approximately 74,000 clones appear in this sample, less than 95% of them only once. The ten largest clones capture approximately 2% of the sample. Specimen: CD4+ or CD8+ T cells sorted from blood, collected in a trial of the OX40 agonist ivuxolimab. These receptors originate from an adult with an advanced solid tumor such as melanoma, head and neck, liver or kidney cancer.

V usage is TRBV11-1 and J usage is TRBJ1-2, with 9 bases fitting TRBD1. Germline V CDR1 and CDR2: SGHAT, FQDESV (reference sequence). This CDR3 region has 14 residues. V was pared by 9 bases and J by 0 bases, with 5 bases of the junction left unmatched. The CDR3 reads CASARQGANYGYTF. The CDR3, as DNA: TGTGCCAGTGCCCGACAGGGGGCTAACTATGGCTACACCTTC.

The rearrangement uses TRBV5-4 and TRBJ1-6, with TRBD1 as a possible D gene (6 bases). The CDR3 length is 14 residues. V lost 4 bases and J lost 6, with 11 bases in between. CDR1 is SGHNT, CDR2 YYREEE, per germline (reference sequence). The CDR3 DNA reads TGTGCCAGCAGCATACAGGGCCTTAATTCACCCCTCCACTTT. Its translation: CASSIQGLNSPLHF.

The V call is TRBV28, the J call TRBJ1-4, with D unclear. The CDR3 spans 14 residues. Germline assignment: CDR1 MDHEN and CDR2 SYDVKM. V was cut by 6 bases and J by 0 bases, with 8 bases left in between. CDR3 sequence: CASRLAATNEKLFF. The DNA of the CDR3 is TGTGCCAGCAGATTGGCTGCAACTAATGAAAAACTGTTTTTT.

The V call is TRBV6-6, the J call TRBJ1-5; the D is unclear. V was clipped by 11 bases and J by 5 bases, with 16 bases between them. The CDR3 length is 13 residues. CDR1 is MNHNY, CDR2 SVGAGI, per germline (reference sequence). This CDR3 is CAASVRWDQPQHF. The CDR3 DNA sequence: TGTGCCGCCTCAGTACGGTGGGATCAGCCCCAGCATTTT.

The V call is TRBV7-2, the J call TRBJ2-2; 9 bases align to TRBD2. V trimming: 3 bases; J trimming: 0 bases; junction bases outside the gene matches: 5. The CDR3 runs to 17 residues. The germline CDR1 and CDR2 sequences are SGHTA and FQGNSA. In DNA, the CDR3 is TGTGCCAGCAGCTTTGTTAGCGGGGGACCGAACACCGGGGAGCTGTTTTTT. Protein product: CASSFVSGGPNTGELFF.

The CDR3 sequence is CSAKGNEQFF. In nucleotides, the CDR3 is TGCAGTGCGAAGGGCAATGAGCAGTTCTTC. V is TRBV20-1 and J is TRBJ2-1; D gene ambiguous. V shed 6 bases and J shed 6 bases, with 6 bases lying between them. Germline CDR1 is DFQATT and CDR2 is SNEGSKA (reference sequence). The CDR3 consists of 10 residues.

This chain's CDR3 is CASSLDGNEQFF. The CDR3 DNA reads TGTGCCAGCAGCTTGGACGGAAATGAGCAGTTCTTC. This chain uses TRBV7-9 with TRBJ2-1; D unclear. The CDR3 runs to 12 residues. Germline CDR1 is SEHNR and CDR2 is FQNEAQ (reference sequence). The V end was cut by 3 bases, the J end by 7 bases, with 7 bases between. Variable domain in full (rest from reference TRBV7-9 and TRBJ2-1): DTGVSQNPRHKITKRGQNVTFRCDPISEHNRLYWYRQTLGQGPEFLTYFQNEAQLEKSRLLSDRFSAERPKGSFSTLEIQRTEQGDSAMYLCASSLDGNEQFFGPGTRLTVL.

The V and J genes are TRBV6-6 and TRBJ1-2; D remains unclear. The ends were cut back, 2 bases at V and 2 bases at J, with 6 bases in the middle. The V gene's germline CDR1 is MNHNY and CDR2 SVGAGI (reference sequence). The CDR3 length is 13 residues. CDR3 DNA sequence: TGTGCCAGCAGTTACCTTGGGAACTATGGCTACACCTTC. The encoded protein is CASSYLGNYGYTF.

This chain uses TRBV5-5 with TRBJ2-1; weak D call: TRBD2 (6 bases). The ends were cut back, 3 bases at V and 8 bases at J, with 12 bases in the middle. The CDR3 is 13 residues long. Germline V lookup: CDR1 SGHKS, CDR2 YYEKEE (reference sequence). CDR3 protein: CASSWIGGDEQFF. CDR3 in DNA: TGTGCCAGCAGCTGGATCGGCGGGGATGAGCAGTTCTTC.

V usage is TRBV29-1 and J usage is TRBJ1-2; D gene uncertain. V lost 4 bases and J 6 bases, leaving 12 bases between the germline ends. This CDR3 contains 12 residues. Germline V gene lookup returns CDR1 SQVTM and CDR2 ANQGSEA. The CDR3 spells CSVGGDYDGYTF. DNA for the CDR3: TGCAGCGTTGGGGGAGACTACGATGGCTACACCTTC.

This clone was seen a handful of times. CDR3 residues: CASGSISYEQYF. The CDR3 DNA follows: TGTGCCAGCGGCTCGATATCCTACGAGCAGTACTTC. The chain joins TRBV7-9 to TRBJ2-7; D remains unclear. V was clipped by 8 bases and J by 1 base, with 9 bases between them. The germline CDR1 and CDR2 sequences are SEHNR and FQNEAQ (reference sequence). This CDR3 comprises 12 residues.

This chain connects TRBV11-2 to TRBJ1-6; D is ambiguous. V lost 0 bases, J lost 6 bases, and 6 bases lay in between. The V gene's germline CDR1 is SGHAT and CDR2 FQNNGV. This CDR3 is built from 14 residues. The chain's CDR3 is CASSLEWANSPLHF. The DNA of the CDR3 is TGTGCCAGCAGCTTAGAATGGGCTAATTCACCCCTCCACTTT.

About this clone itself: Other nucleotide sequences from this sample produce the same CDR3. V usage is TRBV28 and J usage is TRBJ2-7; D gene ambiguous. Germline V gene lookup returns CDR1 MDHEN and CDR2 SYDVKM. The CDR3 covers 14 residues. The ends were cut back, 6 bases at V and 2 bases at J, with 14 bases in the middle. The CDR3 DNA follows: TGTGCCAGCAGCCTTCCCACTGGAACCTACGAGCAGTACTTC. Translation gives CASSLPTGTYEQYF.

This chain links TRBV18 with TRBJ2-6; no clear D gene. CDR3 length: 15 amino acids. V dropped 6 bases and J dropped 0 bases, with 9 bases sitting between them. Germline V gene sequence: CDR1 KGHSH, CDR2 LQKENI. This CDR3 reads CASSRAFSGANVLTF. The CDR3 DNA is TGTGCCAGCTCTCGGGCCTTCTCTGGGGCCAACGTCCTGACTTTC.

This chain uses TRBV30 with TRBJ1-1; D is uncertain. The CDR3 has 15 amino acids. CDR1 is GTSNPN, CDR2 SVGIG, per germline (reference sequence). V lost 3 bases and J 5 bases, leaving 19 bases between the germline ends. The CDR3, as DNA: TGTGCCTGGAGGGTCGGCGGAGGCTCGGGGACTGAAGCTTTCTTT. It encodes CAWRVGGGSGTEAFF.

The chain couples TRBV5-1 to TRBJ2-3; D is possibly TRBD2 (5 bases). V was clipped by 0 bases and J by 4 bases, with 18 bases between them. Looked up from germline, CDR1 is SGHRS and CDR2 is YFSETQ. The CDR3 is 17 amino acids. The CDR3 DNA reads as TGCGCCAGCAGCTTGGCGACGGGGTGGGCCCCCTCAGATACGCAGTATTTT. Translation gives CASSLATGWAPSDTQYF.

J is TRBJ2-7 and V is TRBV10-3; D unclear. This CDR3 comprises 14 residues. CDR1 and CDR2 (germline): ENHRY, SYGVKD. The V end was cut by 6 bases, the J end by 7 bases, with 19 bases between. The CDR3, as DNA: TGTGCCATCAGGAGAGGTGGCGGTCAAGGGGAGCAGTACTTC. It yields the protein CAIRRGGGQGEQYF.

This clone was seen a handful of times. The chain recombines TRBV27 with TRBJ1-2; the match to TRBD1 covers 8 bases. V dropped 7 bases and J dropped 6; count of bases not matched to a gene: 16. The germline CDR1 and CDR2 sequences are MNHEY and SMNVEV (reference sequence). The CDR3 is 16 residues long. The CDR3 DNA follows: TGTGCCAGCAAGCCCCTGGACAGGGAGTACGGCAATGGCTACACCTTC. Protein sequence: CASKPLDREYGNGYTF.

As DNA, the CDR3 is TGTGCCAGCAGCGAGGACGGGAACTATGGCTACACCTTC. This encodes CASSEDGNYGYTF. The chain uses TRBV7-2 and TRBJ1-2; D remains ambiguous. Trimming took 5 bases from V and 2 from J, leaving 9 bases between them. In germline, CDR1 is SGHTA, CDR2 FQGNSA. The CDR3 is made up of 13 amino acids.